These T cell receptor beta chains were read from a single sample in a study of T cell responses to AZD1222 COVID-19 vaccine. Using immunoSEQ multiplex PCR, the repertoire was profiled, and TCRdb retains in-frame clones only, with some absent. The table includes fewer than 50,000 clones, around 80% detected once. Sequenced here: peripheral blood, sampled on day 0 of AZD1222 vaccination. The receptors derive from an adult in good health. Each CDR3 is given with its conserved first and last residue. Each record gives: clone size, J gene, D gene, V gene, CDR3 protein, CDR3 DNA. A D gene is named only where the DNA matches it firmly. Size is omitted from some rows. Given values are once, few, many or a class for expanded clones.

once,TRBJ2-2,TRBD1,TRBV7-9,CASSSDRGSGELFF,TGTGCCAGCAGCTCAGACAGGGGCTCCGGGGAGCTGTTTTTT
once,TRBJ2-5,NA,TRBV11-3,CASSTSRTETQYF,TGTGCCAGCAGCACTTCCCGGACGGAGACCCAGTACTTC
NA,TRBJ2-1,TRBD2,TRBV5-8,CASSSQAGVRTEQFF,TGTGCCAGCAGCTCCCAAGCGGGGGTCAGGACTGAGCAGTTCTTC
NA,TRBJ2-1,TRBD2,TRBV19,CASSRTSGGYNEQFF,TGTGCCAGTAGTCGAACTAGCGGGGGTTACAATGAGCAGTTCTTC
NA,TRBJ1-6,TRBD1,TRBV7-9,CASSSTGGSYNSPLHF,TGTGCCAGCAGCTCGACAGGGGGTTCCTATAATTCACCCCTCCACTTT
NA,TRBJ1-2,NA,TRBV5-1,CASSLAGTYGYTF,TGCGCCAGCAGCTTGGCCGGGACCTATGGCTACACCTTC
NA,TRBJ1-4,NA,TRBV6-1,CASHPMANEKLFF,TGTGCCAGCCACCCGATGGCTAATGAAAAACTGTTTTTT
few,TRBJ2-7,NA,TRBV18,CASSPREESHEQYF,TGTGCCAGCTCACCTAGGGAGGAGTCTCACGAGCAGTACTTC
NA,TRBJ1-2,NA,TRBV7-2,CASSLFSGAQGYGYTF,TGTGCCAGCAGCTTATTTTCTGGGGCGCAGGGCTATGGCTACACCTTC
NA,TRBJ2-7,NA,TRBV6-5,CASSYSSGSPYEQYF,TGTGCCAGCAGTTACTCGTCAGGGTCACCGTACGAGCAGTACTTC
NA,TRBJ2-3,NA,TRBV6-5,CASRPPGADTQYF,TGTGCCAGCAGACCGCCCGGGGCAGATACGCAGTATTTT
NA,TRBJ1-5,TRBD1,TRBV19,CATSGTGGNQPQHF,TGTGCCACCTCCGGGACAGGGGGCAATCAGCCCCAGCATTTT
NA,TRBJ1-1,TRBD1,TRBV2,CASTEGTGAMNTEAFF,TGTGCCAGCACCGAAGGGACAGGGGCGATGAACACTGAAGCTTTCTTT
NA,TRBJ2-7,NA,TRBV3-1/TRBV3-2,CASSLTGTYEQYF,TGTGCCAGCAGCTTAACAGGGACCTACGAGCAGTACTTC
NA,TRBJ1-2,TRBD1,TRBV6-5,CASSYLTGGLFTGYTF,TGTGCCAGCAGTTATCTGACAGGGGGCCTCTTCACGGGCTACACCTTC
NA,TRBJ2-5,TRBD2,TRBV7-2,CASSLPSGGRETQYF,TGTGCCAGCAGCTTACCTAGCGGGGGTCGAGAGACCCAGTACTTC
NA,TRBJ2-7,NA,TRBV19,CASSIRWGGRDKQYF,TGTGCCAGTAGTATCCGGTGGGGAGGGCGGGACAAGCAGTACTTC
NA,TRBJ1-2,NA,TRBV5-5,CASSAQVETSVRYTF,TGTGCCAGCAGCGCCCAGGTTGAGACGTCAGTGCGCTACACCTTC
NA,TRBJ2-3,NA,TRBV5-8,CASSLARDTDTQYF,TGTGCCAGCAGCTTGGCACGGGACACAGATACGCAGTATTTT
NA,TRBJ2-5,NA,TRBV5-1,CASSSQETQYF,TGCGCCAGCAGCTCTCAGGAGACCCAGTACTTC
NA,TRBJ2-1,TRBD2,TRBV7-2,CASSPGLAVYNEQFF,TGTGCCAGCAGCCCCGGACTAGCGGTCTACAATGAGCAGTTCTTC
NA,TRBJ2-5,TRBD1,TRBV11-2,CASSLVGTGEWETQYF,TGTGCCAGCAGCTTAGTTGGGACAGGGGAATGGGAGACCCAGTACTTC
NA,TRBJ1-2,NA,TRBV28,CASSLVAGGYGYTF,TGTGCCAGCAGTTTAGTGGCCGGTGGGTATGGCTACACCTTC
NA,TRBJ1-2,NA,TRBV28,CASSPSGGGRAGIYGYTF,TGTGCCAGCAGTCCCTCCGGTGGAGGGAGGGCGGGGATCTATGGCTACACCTTC
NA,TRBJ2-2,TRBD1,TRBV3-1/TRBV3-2,CASSRRRDRGTGELFF,TGTGCCAGCAGCCGACGCCGGGACAGGGGGACCGGGGAGCTGTTTTTT
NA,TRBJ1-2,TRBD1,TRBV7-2,CASRPGQGADYGYTF,TGTGCCAGCAGGCCGGGACAGGGGGCGGACTATGGCTACACCTTC
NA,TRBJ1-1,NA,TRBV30,CAWRENGITEAFF,TGTGCCTGGAGAGAAAATGGGATCACTGAAGCTTTCTTT
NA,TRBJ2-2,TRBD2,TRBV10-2,CASSEPRPPSGANTGELFF,TGCGCCAGCAGTGAGCCCCGACCTCCTAGCGGGGCGAACACCGGGGAGCTGTTTTTT